This T cell receptor beta chain originates from a study of blood T cell repertoires in COVID-19. Using immunoSEQ multiplex PCR, the repertoire was profiled, and TCRdb retains in-frame clones only, with some absent. The table lists some 80,000 clones, 85% to 90% of them singletons. Germline values: CDR1 SGHRS, CDR2 YFSETQ. V was shortened by 4 bases and J by 0 bases, with 11 bases between the two germline ends. The CDR3 totals 15 residues. The chain joins TRBV5-1 to TRBJ1-3, with a possible D match to TRBD1 (6 bases). Sequencing was carried out using peripheral blood. The receptor was isolated from a woman aged 80 or over in a cohort sampled during active or convalescent COVID-19. CDR3 protein: CASSEDSSSGNTIYF. Here the CDR3 DNA reads TGCGCCAGCAGCGAGGACAGTAGCTCTGGAAACACCATATATTTT.